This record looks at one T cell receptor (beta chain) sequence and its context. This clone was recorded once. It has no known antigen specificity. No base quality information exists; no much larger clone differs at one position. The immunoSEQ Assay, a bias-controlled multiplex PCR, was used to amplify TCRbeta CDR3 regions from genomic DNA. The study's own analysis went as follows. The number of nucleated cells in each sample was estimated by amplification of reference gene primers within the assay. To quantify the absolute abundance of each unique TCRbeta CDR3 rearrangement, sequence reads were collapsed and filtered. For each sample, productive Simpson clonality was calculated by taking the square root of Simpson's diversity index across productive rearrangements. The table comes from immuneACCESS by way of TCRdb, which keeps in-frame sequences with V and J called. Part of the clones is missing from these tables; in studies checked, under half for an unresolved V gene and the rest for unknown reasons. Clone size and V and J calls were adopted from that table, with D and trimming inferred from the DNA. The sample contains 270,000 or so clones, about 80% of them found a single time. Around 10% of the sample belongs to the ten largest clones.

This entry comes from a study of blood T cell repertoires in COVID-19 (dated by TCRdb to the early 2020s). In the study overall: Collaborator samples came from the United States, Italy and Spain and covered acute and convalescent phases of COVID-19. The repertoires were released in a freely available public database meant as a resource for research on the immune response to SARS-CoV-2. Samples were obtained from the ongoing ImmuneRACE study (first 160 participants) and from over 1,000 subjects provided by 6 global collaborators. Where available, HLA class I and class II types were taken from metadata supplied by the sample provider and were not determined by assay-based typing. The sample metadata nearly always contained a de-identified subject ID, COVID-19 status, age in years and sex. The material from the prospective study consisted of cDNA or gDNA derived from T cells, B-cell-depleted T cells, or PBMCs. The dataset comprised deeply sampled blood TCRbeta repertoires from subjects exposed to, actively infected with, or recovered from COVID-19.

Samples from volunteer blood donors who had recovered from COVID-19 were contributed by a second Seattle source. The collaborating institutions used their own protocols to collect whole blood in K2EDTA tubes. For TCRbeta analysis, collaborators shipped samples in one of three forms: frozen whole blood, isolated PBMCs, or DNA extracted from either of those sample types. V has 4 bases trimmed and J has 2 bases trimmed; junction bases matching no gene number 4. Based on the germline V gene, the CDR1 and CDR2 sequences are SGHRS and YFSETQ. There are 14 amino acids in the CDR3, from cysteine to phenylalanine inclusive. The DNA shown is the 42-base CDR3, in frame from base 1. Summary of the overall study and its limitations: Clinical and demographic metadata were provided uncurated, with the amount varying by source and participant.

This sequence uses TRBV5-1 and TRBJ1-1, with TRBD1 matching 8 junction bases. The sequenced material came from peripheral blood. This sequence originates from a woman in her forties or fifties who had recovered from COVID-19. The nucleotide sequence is TGCGCCAGCAGCGGACAGGGCATCAACACTGAAGCTTTCTTT. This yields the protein CASSGQGINTEAFF.